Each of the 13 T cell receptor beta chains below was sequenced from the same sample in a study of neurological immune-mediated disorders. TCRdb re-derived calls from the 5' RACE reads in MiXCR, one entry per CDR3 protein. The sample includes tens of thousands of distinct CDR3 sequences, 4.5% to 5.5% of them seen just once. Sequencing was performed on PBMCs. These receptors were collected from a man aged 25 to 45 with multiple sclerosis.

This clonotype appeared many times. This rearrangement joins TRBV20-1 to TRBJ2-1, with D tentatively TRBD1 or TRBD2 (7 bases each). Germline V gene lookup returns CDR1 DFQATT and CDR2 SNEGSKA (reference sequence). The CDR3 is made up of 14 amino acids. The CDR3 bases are TGCAGCGGGGGGACAGCTCTAGGGTACAATGAGCAGTTCTTC. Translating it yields CSGGTALGYNEQFF.

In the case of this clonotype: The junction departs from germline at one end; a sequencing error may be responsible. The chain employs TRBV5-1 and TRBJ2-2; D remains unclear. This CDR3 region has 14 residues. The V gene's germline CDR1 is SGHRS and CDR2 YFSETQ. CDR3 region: CASSLVVITGELFF. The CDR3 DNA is TGCGCCAGCAGTTTGGTAGTGATCACCGGGGAGCTGTTTTTT.

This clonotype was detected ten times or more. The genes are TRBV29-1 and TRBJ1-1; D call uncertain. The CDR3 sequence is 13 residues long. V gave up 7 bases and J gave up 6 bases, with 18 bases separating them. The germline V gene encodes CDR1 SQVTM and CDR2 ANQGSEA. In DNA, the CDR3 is TGCAGCGCCTTCACAGCTCACCAACCTGAAGCTTTCTTT. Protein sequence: CSAFTAHQPEAFF.

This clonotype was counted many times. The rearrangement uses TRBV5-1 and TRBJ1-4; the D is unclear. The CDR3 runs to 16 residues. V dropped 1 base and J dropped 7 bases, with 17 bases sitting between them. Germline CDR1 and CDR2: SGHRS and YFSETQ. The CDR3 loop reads CASSLFPSQNAEKLFF. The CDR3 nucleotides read TGCGCCAGCAGCTTGTTTCCGAGTCAGAACGCTGAAAAACTGTTTTTT. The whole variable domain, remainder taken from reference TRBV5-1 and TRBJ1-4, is KAGVTQTPRYLIKTRGQQVTLSCSPISGHRSVSWYQQTPGQGLQFLFEYFSETQRNKGNFPGRFSGRQFSNSRSEMNVSTLELGDSALYLCASSLFPSQNAEKLFFGSGTQLSVL.

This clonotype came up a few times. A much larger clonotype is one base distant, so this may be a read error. Written as DNA, the CDR3 is TGCGCCAGCAGTCTCCGGGACGTCGCGGAAGAGCAGTACTTC. Its translation: CASSLRDVAEEQYF. The chain couples TRBV4-1 to TRBJ2-7, with D perhaps being TRBD1 or TRBD2 (5 bases each). Germline V gene sequence: CDR1 MGHRA, CDR2 YSYEKL. CDR3 length equals 14 residues. V lost 6 bases to trimming and J lost 7 bases, with 19 bases between them.

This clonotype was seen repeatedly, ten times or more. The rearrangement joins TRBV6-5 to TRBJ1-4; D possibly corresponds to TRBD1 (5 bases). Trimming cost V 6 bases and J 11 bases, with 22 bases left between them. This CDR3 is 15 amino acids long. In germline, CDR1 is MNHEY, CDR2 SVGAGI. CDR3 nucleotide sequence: TGTGCCAGCAGGCCGGCCGGGGGGTATCTGGACAAACTGTTTTTT. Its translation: CASRPAGGYLDKLFF.

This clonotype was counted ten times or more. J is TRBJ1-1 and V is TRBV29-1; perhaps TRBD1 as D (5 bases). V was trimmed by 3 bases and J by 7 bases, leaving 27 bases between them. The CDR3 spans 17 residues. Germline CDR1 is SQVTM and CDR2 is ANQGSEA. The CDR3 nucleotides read TGCAGCGTTGATGCGTACAGGTTAAGATCGGAGACAGTTGAAGCTTTCTTT. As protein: CSVDAYRLRSETVEAFF.

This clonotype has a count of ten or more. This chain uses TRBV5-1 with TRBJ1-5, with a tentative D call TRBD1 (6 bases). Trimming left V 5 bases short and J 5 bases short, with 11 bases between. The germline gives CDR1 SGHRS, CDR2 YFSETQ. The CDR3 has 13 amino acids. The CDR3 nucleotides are TGCGCCAGCAGTGTGGGGGGCCATCAGCCCCAGCATTTT. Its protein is CASSVGGHQPQHF.

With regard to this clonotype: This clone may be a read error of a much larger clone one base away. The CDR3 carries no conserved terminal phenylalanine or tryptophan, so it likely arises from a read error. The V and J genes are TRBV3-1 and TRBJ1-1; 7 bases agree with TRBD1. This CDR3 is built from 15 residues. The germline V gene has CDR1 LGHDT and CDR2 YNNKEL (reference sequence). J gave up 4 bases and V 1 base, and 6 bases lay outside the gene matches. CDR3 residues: CASSQAGQIGTEAFS. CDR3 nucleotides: TGTGCCAGCAGCCAAGCGGGACAGATAGGCACTGAAGCTTTCTCT.

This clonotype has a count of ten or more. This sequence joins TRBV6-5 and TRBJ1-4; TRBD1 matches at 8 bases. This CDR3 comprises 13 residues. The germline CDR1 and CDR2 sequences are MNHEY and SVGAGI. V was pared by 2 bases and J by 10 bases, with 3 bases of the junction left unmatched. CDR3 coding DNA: TGTGCCAGCAGTTACGGACAGGGATTAAAACTGTTTTTT. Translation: CASSYGQGLKLFF.

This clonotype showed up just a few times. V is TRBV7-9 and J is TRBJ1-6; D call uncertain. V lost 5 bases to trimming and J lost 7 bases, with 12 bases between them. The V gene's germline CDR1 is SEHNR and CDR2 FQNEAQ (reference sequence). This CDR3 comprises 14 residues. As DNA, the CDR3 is TGTGCCAGCAGCCTAAGTCAAGGAAATTCACCCCTCCACTTT. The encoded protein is CASSLSQGNSPLHF.

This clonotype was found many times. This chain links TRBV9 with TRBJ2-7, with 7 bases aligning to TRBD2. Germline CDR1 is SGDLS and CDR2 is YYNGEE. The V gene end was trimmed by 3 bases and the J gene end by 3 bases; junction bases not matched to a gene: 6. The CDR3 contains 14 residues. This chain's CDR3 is CASSAGRGLYEQYF. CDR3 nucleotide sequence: TGTGCCAGCAGCGCGGGGAGGGGTCTCTACGAGCAGTACTTC.

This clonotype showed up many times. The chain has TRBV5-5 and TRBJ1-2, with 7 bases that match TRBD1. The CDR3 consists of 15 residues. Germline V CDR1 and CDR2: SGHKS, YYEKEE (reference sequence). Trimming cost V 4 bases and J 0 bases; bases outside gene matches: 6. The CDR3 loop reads CASSPWTGANYGYTF. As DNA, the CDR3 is TGTGCCAGCAGCCCCTGGACAGGAGCTAACTATGGCTACACCTTC.